Following are 5 T cell receptor beta chains from one sample sequenced in a study of T cell changes during pregnancy in multiple sclerosis. Produced via immunoSEQ multiplex PCR; TCRdb's table is partial and in-frame only. This table holds about 23,000 clones, approximately 87% found once. The source material was CD8+ T cells from peripheral blood mononuclear cells, sampled before pregnancy. The receptors come from a female donor with multiple sclerosis, enrolled in a pregnancy study.

The CDR3: CAISDKEDEPTEAFF. CDR3 in DNA: TGTGCCATCAGTGATAAGGAGGATGAACCGACTGAAGCTTTCTTT. The J gene is TRBJ1-1, the V gene TRBV10-3, with no clear D. The CDR3 is 15 residues long. The germline gives CDR1 ENHRY, CDR2 SYGVKD. Trimming pared 3 bases from V and 5 bases from J, leaving 16 bases between.

The rearrangement links TRBV28 to TRBJ2-7, with TRBD2 matching over 7 bases. V trimming: 6 bases; J trimming: 7 bases; junction bases outside the gene matches: 15. This CDR3 is 15 amino acids long. Germline V gene lookup returns CDR1 MDHEN and CDR2 SYDVKM. The CDR3 region is CASSLPRGVVGEQYF. DNA for the CDR3: TGTGCCAGCAGCCTTCCCCGGGGGGTGGTAGGGGAGCAGTACTTC.

The CDR3 sequence is CASSHRLETHEQYF. The CDR3 DNA reads TGTGCCAGCAGCCACCGACTAGAAACACACGAGCAGTACTTC. V gene TRBV28 combines with J gene TRBJ2-7, with a weak D call TRBD2 (6 bases). Germline values: CDR1 MDHEN, CDR2 SYDVKM. The ends were cut back, 6 bases at V and 5 bases at J, with 17 bases in the middle. This CDR3 has 14 amino acids.

This chain links TRBV13 with TRBJ1-1; D remains ambiguous. CDR3 length: 13 residues. From germline, CDR1 is PRHDT and CDR2 FYEKMQ (reference sequence). Trimming removed 1 base from V and 7 bases from J, with 10 bases in between. The CDR3 DNA reads as TGTGCCAGCAGCTTAGTGGGAGGTAATGAAGCTTTCTTT. Protein sequence: CASSLVGGNEAFF. The full variable domain, in which reference TRBV13 and TRBJ1-1 provide the parts outside the CDR3, is AAGVIQSPRHLIKEKRETATLKCYPIPRHDTVYWYQQGPGQDPQFLISFYEKMQSDKGSIPDRFSAQQFSDYHSELNMSSLELGDSALYFCASSLVGGNEAFFGQGTRLTVV.

This clone has a single count. The chain carries TRBV6-1 and TRBJ1-6, with D possibly being TRBD1 (5 bases). V lost 4 bases and J 12 bases, leaving 19 bases between the germline ends. The CDR3 consists of 15 residues. Germline CDR1 reads MNHNS; CDR2 reads SASEGT. DNA of the CDR3: TGTGCCAGCAGTGTAGGGGCAGACCACATTCAACCCCTCCACTTT. This encodes CASSVGADHIQPLHF.